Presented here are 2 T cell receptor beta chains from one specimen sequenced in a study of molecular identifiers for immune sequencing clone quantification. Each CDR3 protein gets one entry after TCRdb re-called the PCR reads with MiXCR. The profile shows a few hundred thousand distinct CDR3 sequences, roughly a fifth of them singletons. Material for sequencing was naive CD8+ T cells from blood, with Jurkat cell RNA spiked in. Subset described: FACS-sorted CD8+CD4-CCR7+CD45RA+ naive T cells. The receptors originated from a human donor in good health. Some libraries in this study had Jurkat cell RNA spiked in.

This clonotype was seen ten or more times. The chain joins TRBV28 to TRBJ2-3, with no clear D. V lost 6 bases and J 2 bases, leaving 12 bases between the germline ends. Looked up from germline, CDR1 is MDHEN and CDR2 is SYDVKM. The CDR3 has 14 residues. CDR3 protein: CASSPWASTDTQYF. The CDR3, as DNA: TGTGCCAGCAGCCCCTGGGCCTCCACAGATACGCAGTATTTT. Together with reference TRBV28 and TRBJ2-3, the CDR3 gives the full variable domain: DVKVTQSSRYLVKRTGEKVFLECVQDMDHENMFWYRQDPGLGLRLIYFSYDVKMKEKGDIPEGYSVSREKKERFSLILESASTNQTSMYLCASSPWASTDTQYFGPGTRLTVL.

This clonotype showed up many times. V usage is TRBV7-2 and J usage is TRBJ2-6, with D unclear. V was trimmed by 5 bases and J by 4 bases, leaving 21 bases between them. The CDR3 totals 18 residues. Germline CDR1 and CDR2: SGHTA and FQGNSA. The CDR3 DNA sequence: TGTGCCAGCAGCCCGGACGGAACGGGCATTTACGGGGCCAACGTCCTGACTTTC. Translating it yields CASSPDGTGIYGANVLTF.